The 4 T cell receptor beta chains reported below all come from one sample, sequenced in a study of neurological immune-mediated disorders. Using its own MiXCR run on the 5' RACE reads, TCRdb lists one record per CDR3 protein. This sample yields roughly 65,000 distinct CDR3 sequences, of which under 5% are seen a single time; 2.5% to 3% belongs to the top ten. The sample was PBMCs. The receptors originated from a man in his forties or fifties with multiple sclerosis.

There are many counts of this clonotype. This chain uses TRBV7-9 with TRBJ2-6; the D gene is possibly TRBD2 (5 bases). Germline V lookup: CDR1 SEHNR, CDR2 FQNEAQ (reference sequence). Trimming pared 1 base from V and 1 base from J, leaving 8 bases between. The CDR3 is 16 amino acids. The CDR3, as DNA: TGTGCCAGCAGCTTAGTAGCGATTTCTGGGGCCAACGTCCTGACTTTC. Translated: CASSLVAISGANVLTF.

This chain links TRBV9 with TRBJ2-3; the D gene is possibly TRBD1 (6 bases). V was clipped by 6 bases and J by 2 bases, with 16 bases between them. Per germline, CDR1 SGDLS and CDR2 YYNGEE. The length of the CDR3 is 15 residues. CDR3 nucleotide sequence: TGTGCCAGCAACCCTCTAGGGGACAACACAGATACGCAGTATTTT. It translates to CASNPLGDNTDTQYF.

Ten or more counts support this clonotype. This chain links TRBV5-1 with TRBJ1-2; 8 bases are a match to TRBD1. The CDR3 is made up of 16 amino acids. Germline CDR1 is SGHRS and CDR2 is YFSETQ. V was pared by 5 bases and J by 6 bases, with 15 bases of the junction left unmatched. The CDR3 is CASRAKQGAGWDGYTF. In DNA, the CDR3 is TGCGCCAGCAGGGCCAAGCAGGGGGCTGGCTGGGATGGCTACACCTTC.

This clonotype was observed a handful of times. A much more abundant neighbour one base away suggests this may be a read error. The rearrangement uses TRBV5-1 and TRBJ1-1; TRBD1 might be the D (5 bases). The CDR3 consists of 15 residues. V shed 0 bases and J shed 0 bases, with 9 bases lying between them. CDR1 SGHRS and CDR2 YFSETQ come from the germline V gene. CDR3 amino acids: CASSLAGLMNTEAFF. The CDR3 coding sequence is TGCGCCAGCAGCTTGGCAGGGTTAATGAACACTGAAGCTTTCTTT.